This passage covers 6 T cell receptor beta chains from one sample sequenced in a study of graft-versus-host responses after intestinal transplantation. Clones were read by immunoSEQ multiplex PCR, and TCRdb kept only the in-frame ones, dropping some. The table lists tens of thousands of clones, approximately 94% of them singletons, with about 0.47% in the top ten. Sequences were derived from PBMCs, sampled 156 days after intestinal transplant. Every receptor here comes from a human patient who received an intestinal transplant, so some T cells may come from the graft donor.

In its sample, this clone was seen once. The genes are TRBV19 and TRBJ2-7; 8 nucleotides line up with TRBD2. CDR1 is LNHDA, CDR2 SQIVND, per germline (reference sequence). This CDR3 is built from 14 residues. Germline trimming cut 5 bases from V and 2 bases from J; bases unmatched to any gene: 5. DNA of the CDR3: TGTGCCAGTAGTCCTACTAGCGGAACCTACGAGCAGTACTTC. Translating it yields CASSPTSGTYEQYF.

The rearrangement links TRBV5-1 to TRBJ1-1; D is ambiguous. The CDR3 extends over 13 amino acids. Trimming cost V 1 base and J 1 base, with 5 bases left between them. Germline V gene lookup returns CDR1 SGHRS and CDR2 YFSETQ. CDR3 sequence: CASSLIGNTEAFF. In nucleotides, the CDR3 is TGCGCCAGCAGCTTGATCGGGAACACTGAAGCTTTCTTT.

This clone was recorded only once. The V call is TRBV6-4, the J call TRBJ2-5, with TRBD2 matching over 12 bases. V lost 6 bases to trimming and J lost 5 bases; unmatched junction nucleotides: 7. Germline V lookup: CDR1 MRHNA, CDR2 SNTAGT. There are 15 residues in the CDR3. The DNA for the CDR3 is TGTGCCAGCAGCCCTAGCGGGGGGGCTTGGGAGACCCAGTACTTC. It codes for CASSPSGGAWETQYF.

This clone has a single count. The V and J genes are TRBV9 and TRBJ2-5; 13 nucleotides align to TRBD2. V gave up 3 bases and J gave up 6 bases; unmatched junction bases: 8. The CDR3 consists of 16 residues. Germline-derived CDR1 and CDR2 are SGDLS and YYNGEE. As DNA, the CDR3 is TGTGCCAGCAGCGCCTGGACTAGCGGGAGTGTGCAGACCCAGTACTTC. Its protein is CASSAWTSGSVQTQYF.

This clone showed up just once. The chain couples TRBV4-1 to TRBJ2-3; D not resolved. The CDR3 loop spans 16 amino acids. Per the germline V gene, CDR1 is MGHRA and CDR2 is YSYEKL. V lost 0 bases, J lost 2 bases, and 12 bases lay in between. The CDR3 DNA is TGCGCCAGCAGCCAAGACCCTACGGACCCCACAGATACGCAGTATTTT. This sequence encodes CASSQDPTDPTDTQYF.

The genes are TRBV5-6 and TRBJ1-1; no clear D. The CDR3 has 16 residues. Trimming cost V 0 bases and J 2 bases, with 14 bases left between them. CDR1 and CDR2 from the germline V gene are SGHDT and YYEEEE. This chain's CDR3 is CASSLGRVMGNTEAFF. The CDR3 nucleotides read TGTGCCAGCAGCTTGGGGAGGGTTATGGGAAACACTGAAGCTTTCTTT.